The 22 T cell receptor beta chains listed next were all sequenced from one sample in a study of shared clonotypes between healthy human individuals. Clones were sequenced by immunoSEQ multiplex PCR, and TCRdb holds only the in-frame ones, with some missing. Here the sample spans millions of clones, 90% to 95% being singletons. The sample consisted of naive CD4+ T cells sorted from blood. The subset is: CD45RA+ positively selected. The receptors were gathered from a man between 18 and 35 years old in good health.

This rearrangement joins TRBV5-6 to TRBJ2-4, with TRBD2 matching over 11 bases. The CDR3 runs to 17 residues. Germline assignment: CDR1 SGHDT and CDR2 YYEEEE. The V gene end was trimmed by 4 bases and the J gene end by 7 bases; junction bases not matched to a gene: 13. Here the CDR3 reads CASSRGLADLSRNIQYF. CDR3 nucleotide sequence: TGTGCCAGCAGCAGGGGACTAGCGGACCTCAGTAGGAACATTCAGTACTTC.

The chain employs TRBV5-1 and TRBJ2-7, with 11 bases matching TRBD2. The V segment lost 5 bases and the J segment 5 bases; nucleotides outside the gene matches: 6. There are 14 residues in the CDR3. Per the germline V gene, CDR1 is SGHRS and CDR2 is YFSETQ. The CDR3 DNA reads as TGCGCCAGCAGAAAACTAGCGGGAGTTCACGAGCAGTACTTC. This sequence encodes CASRKLAGVHEQYF.

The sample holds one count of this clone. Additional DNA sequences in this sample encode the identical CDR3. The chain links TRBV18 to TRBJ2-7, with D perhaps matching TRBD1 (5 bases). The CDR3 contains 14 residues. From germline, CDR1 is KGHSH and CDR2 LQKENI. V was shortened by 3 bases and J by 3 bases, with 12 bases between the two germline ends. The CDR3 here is CASSPPTVSYEQYF. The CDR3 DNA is TGTGCCAGCTCACCCCCGACAGTGAGCTACGAGCAGTACTTC.

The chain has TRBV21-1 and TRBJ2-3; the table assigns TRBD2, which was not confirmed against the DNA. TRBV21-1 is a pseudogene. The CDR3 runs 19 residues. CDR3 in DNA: TGTGCCAGCAGCAAAGCGCGGACTAGCGGGGGGGCCGTCACAGATACGCAGTATTTT. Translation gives CASSKARTSGGAVTDTQYF.

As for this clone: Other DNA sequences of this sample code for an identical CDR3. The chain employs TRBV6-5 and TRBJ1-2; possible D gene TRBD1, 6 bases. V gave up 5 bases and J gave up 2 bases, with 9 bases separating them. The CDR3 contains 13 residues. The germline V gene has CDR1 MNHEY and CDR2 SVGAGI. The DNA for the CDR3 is TGTGCCAGCAGTCGGGGGGCCAACTATGGCTACACCTTC. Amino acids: CASSRGANYGYTF.

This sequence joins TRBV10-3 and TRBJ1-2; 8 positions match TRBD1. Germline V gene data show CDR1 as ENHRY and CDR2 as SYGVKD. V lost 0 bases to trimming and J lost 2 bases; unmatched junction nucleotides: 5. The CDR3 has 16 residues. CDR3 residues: CAISESWDRQNYGYTF. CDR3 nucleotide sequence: TGTGCCATCAGTGAGTCGTGGGACAGGCAGAACTATGGCTACACCTTC.

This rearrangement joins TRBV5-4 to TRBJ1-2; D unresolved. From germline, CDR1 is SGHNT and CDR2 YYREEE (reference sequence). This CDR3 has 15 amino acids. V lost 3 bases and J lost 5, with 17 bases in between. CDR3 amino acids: CASSSSTPVGYGYTF. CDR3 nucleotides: TGTGCCAGCAGCTCGTCGACACCGGTGGGGTATGGCTACACCTTC.

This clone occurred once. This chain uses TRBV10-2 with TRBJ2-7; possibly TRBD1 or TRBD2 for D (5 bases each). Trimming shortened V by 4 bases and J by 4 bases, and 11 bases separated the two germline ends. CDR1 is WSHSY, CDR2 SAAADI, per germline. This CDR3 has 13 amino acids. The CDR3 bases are TGCGCCAGCAGTGGGGACGGACGTTACGAGCAGTACTTC. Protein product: CASSGDGRYEQYF.

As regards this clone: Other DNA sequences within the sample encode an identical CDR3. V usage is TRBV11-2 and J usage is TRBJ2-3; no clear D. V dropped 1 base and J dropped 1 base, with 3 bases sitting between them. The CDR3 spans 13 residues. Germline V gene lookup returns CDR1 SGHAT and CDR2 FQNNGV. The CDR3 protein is CASSLGGTDTQYF. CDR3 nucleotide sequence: TGTGCCAGCAGCTTAGGTGGCACAGATACGCAGTATTTT.

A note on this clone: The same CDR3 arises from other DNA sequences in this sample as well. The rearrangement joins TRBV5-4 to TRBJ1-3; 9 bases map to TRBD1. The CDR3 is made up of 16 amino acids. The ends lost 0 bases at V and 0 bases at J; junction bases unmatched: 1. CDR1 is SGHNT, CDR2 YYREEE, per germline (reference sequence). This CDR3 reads CASSLGDRVSGNTIYF. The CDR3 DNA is TGTGCCAGCAGCTTGGGGGACAGGGTCTCTGGAAACACCATATATTTT.

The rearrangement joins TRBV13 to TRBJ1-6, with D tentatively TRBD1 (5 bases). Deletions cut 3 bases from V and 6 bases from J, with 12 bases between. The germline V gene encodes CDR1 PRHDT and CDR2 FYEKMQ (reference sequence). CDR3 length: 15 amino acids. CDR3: CASSFDGASNSPLHF. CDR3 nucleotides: TGTGCCAGCAGCTTTGACGGGGCTAGTAATTCACCCCTCCACTTT.

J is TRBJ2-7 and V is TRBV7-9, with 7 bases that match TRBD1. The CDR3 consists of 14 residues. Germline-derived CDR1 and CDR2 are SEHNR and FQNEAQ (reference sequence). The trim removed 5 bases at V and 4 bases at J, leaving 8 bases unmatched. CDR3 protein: CASSLAGTEYEQYF. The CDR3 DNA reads TGTGCCAGCAGCCTCGCCGGGACAGAGTACGAGCAGTACTTC.

As DNA, the CDR3 is TGTGCCAGGGCCGCAACTAGCACAGATACGCAGTATTTT. This gives the protein CARAATSTDTQYF. The V and J genes are TRBV2 and TRBJ2-3, with unresolved D. V lost 9 bases and J lost 0, with 10 bases in between. This CDR3 has 13 residues. CDR1 is SNHLY and CDR2 is FYNNEI in the germline V gene.

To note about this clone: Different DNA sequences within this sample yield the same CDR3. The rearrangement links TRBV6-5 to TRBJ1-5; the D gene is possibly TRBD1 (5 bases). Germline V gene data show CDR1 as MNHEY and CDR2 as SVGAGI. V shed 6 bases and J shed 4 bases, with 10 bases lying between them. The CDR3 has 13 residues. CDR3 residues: CASRPGGNQPQHF. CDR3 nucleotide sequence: TGTGCCAGCAGGCCGGGGGGGAATCAGCCCCAGCATTTT.

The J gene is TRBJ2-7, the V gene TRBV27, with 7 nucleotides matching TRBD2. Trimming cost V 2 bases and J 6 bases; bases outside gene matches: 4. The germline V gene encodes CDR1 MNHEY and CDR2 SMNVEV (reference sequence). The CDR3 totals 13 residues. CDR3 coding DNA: TGTGCCAGCAGTTTAAGGGAGGGGCTCGAGCAGTACTTC. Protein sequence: CASSLREGLEQYF.

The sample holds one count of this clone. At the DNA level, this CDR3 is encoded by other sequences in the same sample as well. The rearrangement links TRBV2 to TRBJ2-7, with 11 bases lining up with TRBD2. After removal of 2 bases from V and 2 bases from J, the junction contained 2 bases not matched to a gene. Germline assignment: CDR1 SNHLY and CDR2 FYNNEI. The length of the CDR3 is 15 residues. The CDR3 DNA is TGTGCCAGCAGTGAAAGTAGCGGGGGGGCCTACGAGCAGTACTTC. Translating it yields CASSESSGGAYEQYF.

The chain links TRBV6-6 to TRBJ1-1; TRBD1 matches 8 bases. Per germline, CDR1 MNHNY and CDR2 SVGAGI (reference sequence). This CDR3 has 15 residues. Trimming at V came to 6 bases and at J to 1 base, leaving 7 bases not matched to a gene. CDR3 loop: CASRSPGQGNTEAFF. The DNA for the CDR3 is TGTGCCAGCAGAAGCCCCGGACAGGGGAACACTGAAGCTTTCTTT.

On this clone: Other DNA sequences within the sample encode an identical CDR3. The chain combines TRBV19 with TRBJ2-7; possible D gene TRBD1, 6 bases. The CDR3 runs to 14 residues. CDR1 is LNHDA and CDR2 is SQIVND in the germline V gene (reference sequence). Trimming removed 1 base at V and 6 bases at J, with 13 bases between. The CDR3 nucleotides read TGTGCCAGTAGTATAGGGACTGGGGGCAGCGAGCAGTACTTC. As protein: CASSIGTGGSEQYF.

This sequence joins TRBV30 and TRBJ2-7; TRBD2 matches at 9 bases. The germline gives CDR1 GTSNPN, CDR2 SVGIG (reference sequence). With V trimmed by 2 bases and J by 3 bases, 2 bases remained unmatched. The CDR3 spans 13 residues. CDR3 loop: CAWSSLAGYEQYF. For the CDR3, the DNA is TGTGCCTGGAGTTCACTAGCGGGCTACGAGCAGTACTTC.

As DNA, the CDR3 is TGTGCCAGCAGCTTTCCGGGACAGGGAACTAACTATGGCTACACCTTC. Translated: CASSFPGQGTNYGYTF. V and J are TRBV7-2 and TRBJ1-2; 9 positions match TRBD1. Unmatched junction bases numbered 5, after V lost 3 bases and J lost 0 bases. The length of the CDR3 is 16 residues. The germline V gene has CDR1 SGHTA and CDR2 FQGNSA.

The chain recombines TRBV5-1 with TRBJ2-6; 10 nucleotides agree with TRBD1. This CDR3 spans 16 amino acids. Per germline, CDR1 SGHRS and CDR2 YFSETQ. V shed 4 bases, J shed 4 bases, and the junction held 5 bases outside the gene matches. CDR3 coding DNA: TGCGCCAGCAGCCGGGACAGGGGTACGGGGGCCAACGTCCTGACTTTC. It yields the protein CASSRDRGTGANVLTF.

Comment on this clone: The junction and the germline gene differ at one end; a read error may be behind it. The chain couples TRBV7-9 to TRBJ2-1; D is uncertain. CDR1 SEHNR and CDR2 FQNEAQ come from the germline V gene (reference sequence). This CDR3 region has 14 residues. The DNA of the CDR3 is TGTGCCAGCAGCTTAGTGGGCTCCCACAATGAGCAGTTCTTC. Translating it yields CASSLVGSHNEQFF.